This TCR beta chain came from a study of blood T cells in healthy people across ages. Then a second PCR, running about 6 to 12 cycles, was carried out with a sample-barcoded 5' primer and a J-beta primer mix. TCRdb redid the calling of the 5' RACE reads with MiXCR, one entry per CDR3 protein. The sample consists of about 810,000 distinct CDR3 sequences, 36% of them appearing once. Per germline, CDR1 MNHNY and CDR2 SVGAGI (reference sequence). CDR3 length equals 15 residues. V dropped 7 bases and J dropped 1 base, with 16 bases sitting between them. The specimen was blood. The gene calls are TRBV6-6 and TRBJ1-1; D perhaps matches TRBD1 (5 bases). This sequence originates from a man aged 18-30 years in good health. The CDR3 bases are TGTGCCAGCAATGGGGGGGGGAAGCCGAACACTGAAGCTTTCTTT. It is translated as CASNGGGKPNTEAFF.